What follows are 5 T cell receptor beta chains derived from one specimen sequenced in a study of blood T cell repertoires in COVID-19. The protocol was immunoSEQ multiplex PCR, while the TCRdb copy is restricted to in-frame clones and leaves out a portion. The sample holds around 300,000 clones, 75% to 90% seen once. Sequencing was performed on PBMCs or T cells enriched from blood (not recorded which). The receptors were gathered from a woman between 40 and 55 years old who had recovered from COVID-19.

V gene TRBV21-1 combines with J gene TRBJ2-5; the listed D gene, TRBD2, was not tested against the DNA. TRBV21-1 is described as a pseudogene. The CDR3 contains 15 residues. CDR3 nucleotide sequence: TGTGCCAGCAGCCCAAAAGCCCTTGAAGAAGAGACCCAGTACTTC. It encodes CASSPKALEEETQYF.

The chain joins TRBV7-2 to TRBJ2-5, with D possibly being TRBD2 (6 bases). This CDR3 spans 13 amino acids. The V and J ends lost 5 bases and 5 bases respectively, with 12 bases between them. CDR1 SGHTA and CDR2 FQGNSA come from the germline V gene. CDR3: CASSNFLAETQYF. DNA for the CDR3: TGTGCCAGCAGCAACTTCCTAGCGGAGACCCAGTACTTC. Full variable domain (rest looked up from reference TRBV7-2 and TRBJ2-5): GAGVSQSPSNKVTEKGKDVELRCDPISGHTALYWYRQSLGQGLEFLIYFQGNSAPDKSGLPSDRFSAERTGGSVSTLTIQRTQQEDSAVYLCASSNFLAETQYFGPGTRLLVL.

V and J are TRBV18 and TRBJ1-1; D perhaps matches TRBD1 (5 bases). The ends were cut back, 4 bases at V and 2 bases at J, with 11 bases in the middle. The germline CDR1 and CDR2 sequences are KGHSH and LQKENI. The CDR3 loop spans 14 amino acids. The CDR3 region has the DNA TGTGCCAGCTCACTGGTCAGGGAAAACACTGAAGCTTTCTTT. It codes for CASSLVRENTEAFF.

The CDR3 DNA sequence: TGTGCCAGCAGCCTCGGGACAGATGGCTACACCTTC. This codes for CASSLGTDGYTF. This rearrangement joins TRBV12-3 or TRBV12-4 to TRBJ1-2, with 7 bases identical to TRBD1. The V and J ends lost 6 bases and 6 bases, in that order; junction bases with no gene match: 4. CDR3 length equals 12 residues.

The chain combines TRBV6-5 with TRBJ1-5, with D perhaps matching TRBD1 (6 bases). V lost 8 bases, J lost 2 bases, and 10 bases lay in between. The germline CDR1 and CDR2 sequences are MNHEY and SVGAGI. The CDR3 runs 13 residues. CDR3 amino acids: CASRRQGNQPQHF. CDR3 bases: TGTGCCAGCCGTAGACAGGGCAATCAGCCCCAGCATTTT.